The TCR beta chain described here comes from a study of shared clonotypes between healthy human individuals. Study context: The donor pool was made up of a couple of women and a few men aged 18 to 49. Per-donor plates numbered three CD4 naive, three CD4 memory, two CD8 naive and one CD8 memory.

This clone appeared a few times. Trimming cost V 4 bases and J 2 bases; bases outside gene matches: 6. The CDR3 covers 15 residues. The germline V gene encodes CDR1 SGHDT and CDR2 YYEEEE. Here immunoSEQ multiplex PCR was the method, and the copy in TCRdb shows in-frame clones only, minus some. This sample has 850,000 to 1,100,000 clones; 60% to 85% occur once, and the top ten carry approximately 0.9%. The origin of this receptor is a man aged 18 to 30 in good health. Some clones in this sample may be carry-over from other donors' samples. The gene calls are TRBV5-6 and TRBJ2-5; 9 nucleotides line up with TRBD2. Sequenced material: memory CD4+ T cells from PBMCs. The subset is: CD45RA-negative fraction. Here the CDR3 reads CASSPWLAGQETQYF. CDR3 sequence (DNA): TGTGCCAGCAGCCCGTGGCTAGCGGGACAAGAGACCCAGTACTTC.